This TCR beta chain came from a study of graft-versus-host responses after intestinal transplantation. The CDR3 length is 13 residues. The ends were cut back, 2 bases at V and 2 bases at J, with 7 bases in the middle. Germline V gene sequence: CDR1 LGHNA, CDR2 YSLEER. Repertoires were generated with immunoSEQ multiplex PCR, while TCRdb's copy carries only in-frame clones and drops some. The table includes 90,000 to 130,000 clones, around 94% detected once. Points on this clone: Its antigen is unidentified.

The rearrangement uses TRBV4-3 and TRBJ2-7; unclear D gene. Sequenced material: unstimulated CD4+ T cells sorted from spleen or lymph node cells, taken before transplant. The sequence derives from a human donor who was the organ donor for an intestinal transplant. This CDR3 reads CASSQTITYEQYF. CDR3 in DNA: TGCGCCAGCAGCCAAACCATAACCTACGAGCAGTACTTC.